This record looks at one T cell receptor beta chain sequence and its context. Its antigen is undetermined. This entry comes from a study of T-cell reconstitution after alpha-beta-depleted transplantation in children. General observations from the study: The high TCRbeta diversity at day 60 in some patients came from surviving recipient T cells and thymic progenitors. By one year post-transplant, T-cell counts and diversity largely arose from T cells that were newly produced. Reportedly, alpha-beta T cells present about two months post-transplant originated from several hundred expanded clones of graft origin.

The CDR3 length is 16 residues. Trimming took 2 bases from V and 3 from J; bases not matched to a gene: 7. CDR1 and CDR2 (germline): KGHSH, LQKENI. Unique molecular identifiers were incorporated into the prepared TCRbeta library. TCRdb re-called the PCR reads with MiXCR, one entry per CDR3 protein. The data show 65,000 to 85,000 distinct CDR3 sequences, with approximately 11% seen just once and less than 15% held by the top ten. The material was PBMCs, obtained before TCRalphabeta/CD19-depleted stem cell transplant. This clonotype was sampled from a boy under 18 with acute myeloid leukemia, due to receive a stem cell transplant. The chain recombines TRBV18 with TRBJ2-5, with 9 positions matching TRBD2. The CDR3 loop reads CASSPNRASGKETQYF. Written as DNA, the CDR3 is TGTGCCAGCTCACCAAATCGGGCTAGCGGGAAAGAGACCCAGTACTTC.